This note documents a single T cell receptor beta chain sequence. This record belongs to a study of cytomegalovirus exposure and HLA in healthy donors. The CDR3 consists of 14 residues. The germline V gene has CDR1 SGHDT and CDR2 YYEEEE. The ends were cut back, 4 bases at V and 0 bases at J, with 8 bases in the middle. The PCR employed 60 Vbeta primers together with 13 Jbeta primers. The table came from immunoSEQ multiplex PCR; TCRdb's copy has only in-frame clones and leaves some out. This sample has approximately 150,000 clones, with about 80% found just once. Source material: PBMCs. The rearrangement links TRBV5-6 to TRBJ1-5; D not certain. The clonotype originates from a man in his forties in good health and CMV-seronegative. CDR3 sequence (DNA): TGTGCCAGCAGCCTAAGGAGTAGCAATCAGCCCCAGCATTTT. Translating gives CASSLRSSNQPQHF.